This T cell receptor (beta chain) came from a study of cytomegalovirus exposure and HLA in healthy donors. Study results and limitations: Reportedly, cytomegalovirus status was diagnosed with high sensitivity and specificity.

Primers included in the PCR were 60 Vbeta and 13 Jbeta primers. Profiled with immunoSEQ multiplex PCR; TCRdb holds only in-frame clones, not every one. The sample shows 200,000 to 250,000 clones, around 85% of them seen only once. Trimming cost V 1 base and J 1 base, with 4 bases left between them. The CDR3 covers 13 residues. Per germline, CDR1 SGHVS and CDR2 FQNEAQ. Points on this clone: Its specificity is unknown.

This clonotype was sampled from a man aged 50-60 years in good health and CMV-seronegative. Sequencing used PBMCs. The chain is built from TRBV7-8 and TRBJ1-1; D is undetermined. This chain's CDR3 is CASSLVQNTEAFF. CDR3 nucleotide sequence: TGTGCCAGCAGCTTAGTCCAGAACACTGAAGCTTTCTTT.